Listed below are T cell receptor beta chains from one sample, sequenced in a study of shared clonotypes between healthy human individuals. Using immunoSEQ multiplex PCR, the repertoire was profiled, and TCRdb retains in-frame clones only, with some absent. The table has 600,000 to 750,000 clones, roughly 70% seen once. Sequenced sample: memory CD4+ T cells sorted from blood. The receptor source for this set is a woman aged 25 to 39 in good health. Each CDR3 is given with its conserved first and last residue. The D gene is left open where the match is weak. Expanded clones are given a class, and other clones once, few, many or no size at all.

clone_size: -
v_call: TRBV5-1
d_call: -
j_call: TRBJ2-7
cdr3_aa: CASSSSSYEQYF
cdr3_nt: TGCGCCAGCAGCTCTAGCTCCTACGAGCAGTACTTC

clone_size: -
v_call: TRBV5-4
d_call: -
j_call: TRBJ2-7
cdr3_aa: CASSGNEYQREYF
cdr3_nt: TGTGCCAGCAGCGGCAACGAATACCAAAGGGAGTACTTC

clone_size: few
v_call: TRBV18
d_call: TRBD1
j_call: TRBJ2-6
cdr3_aa: CASSPRQLQGAKSGANVLTF
cdr3_nt: TGTGCCAGCTCGCCCAGACAGTTACAGGGGGCTAAGTCTGGGGCCAACGTCCTGACTTTC

clone_size: -
v_call: TRBV10-1
d_call: -
j_call: TRBJ2-7
cdr3_aa: CASQMYPGYEQYF
cdr3_nt: TGCGCCAGCCAAATGTACCCTGGGTACGAGCAGTACTTC

clone_size: -
v_call: TRBV18
d_call: -
j_call: TRBJ1-1
cdr3_aa: CASSQGRATEAFF
cdr3_nt: TGTGCCAGCTCCCAGGGACGTGCCACTGAAGCTTTCTTT

clone_size: few
v_call: TRBV2
d_call: TRBD1
j_call: TRBJ1-4
cdr3_aa: CASTGTGGNEKLFF
cdr3_nt: TGTGCCAGCACCGGGACAGGGGGTAATGAAAAACTGTTTTTT

clone_size: -
v_call: TRBV28
d_call: TRBD1
j_call: TRBJ2-7
cdr3_aa: CASSPSGTGRGTLSYEQYF
cdr3_nt: TGTGCCAGCAGTCCCTCCGGGACAGGGCGGGGGACTCTATCCTACGAGCAGTACTTC

clone_size: -
v_call: TRBV6-4
d_call: -
j_call: TRBJ1-4
cdr3_aa: CASSRGANEKLFF
cdr3_nt: TGTGCCAGCAGCCGTGGAGCAAATGAAAAACTGTTTTTT

clone_size: -
v_call: TRBV19
d_call: -
j_call: TRBJ1-5
cdr3_aa: CASSRQDWGNQPQHF
cdr3_nt: TGTGCCAGTAGTCGGCAGGACTGGGGCAATCAGCCCCAGCATTTT

clone_size: -
v_call: TRBV6-1
d_call: -
j_call: TRBJ1-2
cdr3_aa: CASSEESGDGYTF
cdr3_nt: TGTGCCAGCAGTGAAGAGTCAGGGGATGGCTACACCTTC

clone_size: medium-sized
v_call: TRBV7-3
d_call: -
j_call: TRBJ2-7
cdr3_aa: CASRKPGTYEQYF
cdr3_nt: TGTGCCAGCAGGAAACCGGGGACCTACGAGCAGTACTTC

clone_size: -
v_call: TRBV7-9
d_call: TRBD2
j_call: TRBJ2-1
cdr3_aa: CASSPTRLAGTYNEQFF
cdr3_nt: TGTGCCAGCAGTCCCACCCGATTAGCGGGAACCTACAATGAGCAGTTCTTC

clone_size: few
v_call: TRBV5-1
d_call: -
j_call: TRBJ2-3
cdr3_aa: CASSLGTTTDTQYF
cdr3_nt: TGCGCCAGCAGCCTCGGGACGACAACAGATACGCAGTATTTT

clone_size: -
v_call: TRBV15
d_call: -
j_call: TRBJ1-1
cdr3_aa: CATSREGHMNTEAFF
cdr3_nt: TGTGCCACCAGCAGAGAGGGACATATGAACACTGAAGCTTTCTTT

clone_size: -
v_call: TRBV15
d_call: TRBD1
j_call: TRBJ2-5
cdr3_aa: CATSRRTGGLETQYF
cdr3_nt: TGTGCCACCAGCAGACGGACAGGGGGCCTGGAGACCCAGTACTTC

clone_size: -
v_call: TRBV10-3
d_call: -
j_call: TRBJ2-5
cdr3_aa: CAISERLQETQYF
cdr3_nt: TGTGCCATCAGTGAGAGGCTCCAAGAGACCCAGTACTTC

clone_size: -
v_call: TRBV2
d_call: -
j_call: TRBJ1-4
cdr3_aa: CASSPTGSEKLFF
cdr3_nt: TGTGCCAGCAGTCCCACAGGGAGCGAAAAACTGTTTTTT

clone_size: -
v_call: TRBV10-3
d_call: TRBD1
j_call: TRBJ1-5
cdr3_aa: CAISGTGGDQPQHF
cdr3_nt: TGTGCCATCAGTGGGACAGGGGGAGATCAGCCCCAGCATTTT

clone_size: -
v_call: TRBV7-9
d_call: -
j_call: TRBJ2-7
cdr3_aa: CASSRRTASYEQYF
cdr3_nt: TGTGCCAGCAGCCGGAGGACAGCGAGCTACGAGCAGTACTTC

clone_size: -
v_call: TRBV4-1
d_call: TRBD1
j_call: TRBJ1-4
cdr3_aa: CASSQPGQGLTNEKLFF
cdr3_nt: TGCGCCAGCAGCCAACCCGGACAGGGGTTAACTAATGAAAAACTGTTTTTT

clone_size: many
v_call: TRBV14
d_call: -
j_call: TRBJ2-1
cdr3_aa: CASSQDLAHNEQFF
cdr3_nt: TGTGCCAGCAGCCAAGACTTAGCCCACAATGAGCAGTTCTTC

clone_size: -
v_call: TRBV18
d_call: -
j_call: TRBJ1-5
cdr3_aa: CASSPAVNQPQHF
cdr3_nt: TGTGCCAGCTCACCTGCTGTAAATCAGCCCCAGCATTTT

clone_size: -
v_call: TRBV18
d_call: -
j_call: TRBJ2-5
cdr3_aa: CASSPGGRGETQYF
cdr3_nt: TGTGCCAGCTCACCAGGGGGGCGCGGAGAGACCCAGTACTTC

clone_size: -
v_call: TRBV25-1
d_call: -
j_call: TRBJ1-5
cdr3_aa: CASSESAGPAQPQHF
cdr3_nt: TGTGCCAGCAGTGAATCGGCGGGGCCCGCTCAGCCCCAGCATTTT

clone_size: -
v_call: TRBV27
d_call: TRBD1
j_call: TRBJ2-5
cdr3_aa: CASSTTGGGRKTQYF
cdr3_nt: TGTGCCAGCAGTACGACAGGGGGAGGGAGAAAGACCCAGTACTTC

clone_size: once
v_call: TRBV10-3
d_call: -
j_call: TRBJ1-5
cdr3_aa: CASRAWQGSNQPQHF
cdr3_nt: TGTGCCAGCAGGGCTTGGCAGGGCAGCAATCAGCCCCAGCATTTT

clone_size: -
v_call: TRBV28
d_call: TRBD2
j_call: TRBJ2-3
cdr3_aa: CASSPAEGAGDPEYF
cdr3_nt: TGTGCCAGCAGTCCCGCCGAGGGAGCGGGAGATCCAGAGTATTTT

clone_size: many
v_call: TRBV5-1
d_call: TRBD1
j_call: TRBJ2-5
cdr3_aa: CASSLPETGGLETQYF
cdr3_nt: TGCGCCAGCAGCTTGCCCGAGACAGGGGGCTTAGAGACCCAGTACTTC

clone_size: -
v_call: TRBV9
d_call: -
j_call: TRBJ2-1
cdr3_aa: CASSAWGGEQFF
cdr3_nt: TGTGCCAGCAGCGCTTGGGGAGGTGAGCAGTTCTTC

clone_size: -
v_call: TRBV5-8
d_call: -
j_call: TRBJ1-5
cdr3_aa: CASSGLGRADQPQHF
cdr3_nt: TGTGCCAGCAGCGGCCTGGGGAGGGCAGATCAGCCCCAGCATTTT

clone_size: -
v_call: TRBV5-8
d_call: -
j_call: TRBJ2-5
cdr3_aa: CASSLRETQYF
cdr3_nt: TGTGCCAGCAGCTTGAGGGAGACCCAGTACTTC

clone_size: -
v_call: TRBV6-1
d_call: TRBD1
j_call: TRBJ2-3
cdr3_aa: CASSFRTGADTQYF
cdr3_nt: TGTGCCAGCAGTTTTCGGACAGGGGCAGATACGCAGTATTTT

clone_size: -
v_call: TRBV6-1
d_call: -
j_call: TRBJ1-5
cdr3_aa: CASSEAWDPYQPQHF
cdr3_nt: TGTGCCAGCAGTGAAGCTTGGGACCCTTATCAGCCCCAGCATTTT

clone_size: once
v_call: TRBV27
d_call: TRBD1
j_call: TRBJ1-5
cdr3_aa: CASSPSGGRGVVGPQHF
cdr3_nt: TGTGCCAGCAGTCCCTCAGGGGGCCGGGGGGTGGTAGGGCCCCAGCATTTT

clone_size: many
v_call: TRBV5-1
d_call: -
j_call: TRBJ1-3
cdr3_aa: CASSLGTAGNTIYF
cdr3_nt: TGCGCCAGCAGCTTGGGGACGGCTGGAAACACCATATATTTT

clone_size: few
v_call: TRBV5-1
d_call: -
j_call: TRBJ1-4
cdr3_aa: CASSPTTQVEKLFF
cdr3_nt: TGCGCCAGCAGCCCCACTACCCAGGTCGAAAAACTGTTTTTT

clone_size: -
v_call: TRBV5-1
d_call: -
j_call: TRBJ2-3
cdr3_aa: CASSLWAEISTDTQYF
cdr3_nt: TGCGCCAGCAGCTTGTGGGCGGAAATCAGCACAGATACGCAGTATTTT

clone_size: -
v_call: TRBV7-6
d_call: -
j_call: TRBJ1-1
cdr3_aa: CASSLAEDTEAFF
cdr3_nt: TGTGCCAGCAGCTTAGCGGAGGACACTGAAGCTTTCTTT

clone_size: -
v_call: TRBV5-4
d_call: TRBD2
j_call: TRBJ2-7
cdr3_aa: CASSQSLMTSGAYEQYF
cdr3_nt: TGTGCCAGCAGTCAGAGCCTCATGACTAGCGGGGCCTACGAGCAGTACTTC

clone_size: many
v_call: TRBV9
d_call: TRBD1
j_call: TRBJ1-4
cdr3_aa: CASSGTGGGSYEKLFF
cdr3_nt: TGTGCCAGCAGCGGGACAGGGGGCGGCTCTTACGAAAAACTGTTTTTT

clone_size: -
v_call: TRBV4-1
d_call: -
j_call: TRBJ1-4
cdr3_aa: CASSRGSGVGQGGEKLFF
cdr3_nt: TGCGCCAGCAGCCGGGGCTCGGGGGTGGGGCAGGGAGGGGAAAAACTGTTTTTT

clone_size: -
v_call: TRBV27
d_call: TRBD1
j_call: TRBJ2-7
cdr3_aa: CASSASGTGGRDEQYF
cdr3_nt: TGTGCCAGCAGTGCTTCCGGGACAGGGGGTCGCGACGAGCAGTACTTC

clone_size: -
v_call: TRBV7-2
d_call: TRBD2
j_call: TRBJ2-7
cdr3_aa: CASSLVGGSYEQYF
cdr3_nt: TGTGCCAGCAGCTTAGTAGGCGGGAGCTACGAGCAGTACTTC

clone_size: few
v_call: TRBV5-4
d_call: -
j_call: TRBJ1-3
cdr3_aa: CASSSGTYGNTIYF
cdr3_nt: TGTGCCAGCAGCTCCGGGACCTATGGAAACACCATATATTTT

clone_size: -
v_call: TRBV4-1
d_call: TRBD1
j_call: TRBJ2-1
cdr3_aa: CASSRREATGGEGNEQFF
cdr3_nt: TGCGCCAGCAGCCGTAGAGAAGCGACAGGGGGCGAAGGCAATGAGCAGTTCTTC

clone_size: -
v_call: TRBV5-4
d_call: -
j_call: TRBJ2-6
cdr3_aa: CASSRGGAGANVLTF
cdr3_nt: TGTGCCAGCAGCCGCGGCGGGGCTGGGGCCAACGTCCTGACTTTC

clone_size: -
v_call: TRBV18
d_call: TRBD1
j_call: TRBJ1-4
cdr3_aa: CASSPRDRDFLFF
cdr3_nt: TGTGCCAGCTCACCGCGGGACAGGGACTTTCTGTTTTTT

clone_size: -
v_call: TRBV27
d_call: -
j_call: TRBJ1-4
cdr3_aa: CASSLNRVGAEKLFF
cdr3_nt: TGTGCCAGCAGTTTAAACAGGGTCGGAGCTGAAAAACTGTTTTTT

clone_size: -
v_call: TRBV7-6
d_call: -
j_call: TRBJ2-2
cdr3_aa: CASSRITGELFF
cdr3_nt: TGTGCCAGCAGCCGGATCACCGGGGAGCTGTTTTTT

clone_size: -
v_call: TRBV11-2
d_call: TRBD1
j_call: TRBJ2-1
cdr3_aa: CASSRKRTGPTNNEQFF
cdr3_nt: TGTGCCAGCAGCCGAAAGCGGACAGGGCCAACGAACAATGAGCAGTTCTTC

clone_size: -
v_call: TRBV6-1
d_call: TRBD2
j_call: TRBJ2-2
cdr3_aa: CASRITSGNTGELFF
cdr3_nt: TGTGCCAGCAGGATCACTAGCGGGAACACCGGGGAGCTGTTTTTT

clone_size: -
v_call: TRBV10-3
d_call: -
j_call: TRBJ2-1
cdr3_aa: CAISESEQVGQFF
cdr3_nt: TGTGCCATCAGTGAGTCAGAGCAGGTGGGGCAGTTCTTC